What follows is one TCR beta chain and its context. The sample is drawn from a study of shared clonotypes between healthy human individuals. Across the whole study: Donors had three CD4 naive, three CD4 memory, two CD8 naive and one CD8 memory plate apiece.

Looked up from germline, CDR1 is SQVTM and CDR2 is ANQGSEA. The J segment lost 10 bases and the V segment lost 6 bases, leaving 12 bases of the junction unmatched. The CDR3 runs to 14 residues. On sorted subsets, replicate PCRs used approximately 200 ng DNA, or 25,000 to 35,000 T cell genomes. Only in-frame clones appear in the TCRdb table, and some are missing; sequencing was by immunoSEQ multiplex PCR. The sample yields 2 million to 2.5 million clones, 95% seen once. The receptor comes from a man in his late teens or twenties in good health. The chain is built from TRBV29-1 and TRBJ2-1; 10 bases are a match to TRBD1. The material sequenced was naive CD4+ T cells sorted from blood. Regarding subset: CD45RA+ positively selected. The CDR3 loop reads CSVRDRGPSREQFF. Written as DNA, the CDR3 is TGCAGCGTCCGTGACAGGGGGCCCTCCCGCGAGCAGTTCTTC.